The 23 T cell receptor beta chains below were found in one sample sequenced in a study of Graves' ophthalmopathy and Graves' hyperthyroidism. Amplification targeted the TCR beta CDR3 regions, with RNA transcripts as the source material. An opening RT-PCR round employed HTBI primers and preceded a second-round multiplex PCR. TCRdb called the multiplex PCR reads again in MiXCR, with one record for every CDR3 protein. The table records over a million distinct CDR3 sequences, about two fifths of them present only once. The source material was peripheral blood or thyroid tissue (not recorded which). Receptors were obtained from an adult man with Graves' hyperthyroidism.

This clonotype was counted many times. The genes are TRBV2 and TRBJ1-1; maybe TRBD1 (5 bases). The V end was cut by 3 bases, the J end by 1 base, with 15 bases between. The CDR3 is 16 amino acids. Germline-derived CDR1 and CDR2 are SNHLY and FYNNEI. CDR3 bases: TGTGCCAGCAGTGAGAGACAGCTAGGTCGGAACACTGAAGCTTTCTTT. Translating it yields CASSERQLGRNTEAFF.

The rearrangement uses TRBV19 and TRBJ1-5; D is unresolved. The germline V and J ends were trimmed by 3 bases and 0 bases, with 12 bases remaining between them. Germline V gene data show CDR1 as LNHDA and CDR2 as SQIVND (reference sequence). This CDR3 is 16 amino acids long. The CDR3 loop reads CASSIGDSSSNQPQHF. CDR3 in DNA: TGTGCCAGTAGTATCGGAGATTCCTCTAGCAATCAGCCCCAGCATTTT.

For the CDR3, the DNA is TGTGCCAGCAGCCGACCTTGGAGTGCCGAGACCCAGTACTTC. Translated: CASSRPWSAETQYF. The chain combines TRBV28 with TRBJ2-5; D ambiguous. The CDR3 consists of 14 residues. Trimming left V 6 bases short and J 5 bases short, with 16 bases between. CDR1 and CDR2 from the germline V gene are MDHEN and SYDVKM.

This clonotype appeared a few times. The germline gene is not matched at one end of the junction; a read error may be the cause. This chain links TRBV15 with TRBJ2-7, with 11 bases fitting TRBD2. In germline, CDR1 is LNHNV, CDR2 YYDKDF (reference sequence). CDR3 size: 13 residues. CDR3 DNA: TGTGCCACCAGCAGAGATACGTCGACTAGCGGGAATTTC. Translation: CATSRDTSTSGNF.

This clonotype was seen ten or more times. The chain combines TRBV11-2 with TRBJ2-5; perhaps TRBD1 as D (6 bases). From germline, CDR1 is SGHAT and CDR2 FQNNGV. The CDR3 consists of 15 residues. Trimming removed 1 base at V and 0 bases at J, with 9 bases between. CDR3 DNA sequence: TGTGCCAGCAGCTTAGCCGGGACATACCAAGAGACCCAGTACTTC. Translation gives CASSLAGTYQETQYF.

There are many counts of this clonotype. The chain recombines TRBV10-3 with TRBJ2-2; D unresolved. The CDR3 contains 12 residues. V was shortened by 8 bases and J by 6 bases, with 10 bases between the two germline ends. CDR1 is ENHRY and CDR2 is SYGVKD in the germline V gene. The CDR3 DNA is TGTGCCATCCCCAGTAGAGCCGGGGAGCTGTTTTTT. Protein product: CAIPSRAGELFF.

The CDR3 nucleotides read TGTGCCAGCAGTTTAGAAGACAGGCCCCAGCATTTT. Protein: CASSLEDRPQHF. The gene calls are TRBV28 and TRBJ1-5; D possibly corresponds to TRBD1 (5 bases). Germline V CDR1 and CDR2: MDHEN, SYDVKM. Trimming cost V 2 bases and J 9 bases, with 8 bases left between them. The CDR3 covers 12 residues. The entire variable domain, with the rest obtained from reference TRBV28 and TRBJ1-5, is as follows: DVKVTQSSRYLVKRTGEKVFLECVQDMDHENMFWYRQDPGLGLRLIYFSYDVKMKEKGDIPEGYSVSREKKERFSLILESASTNQTSMYLCASSLEDRPQHFGDGTRLSIL.

About this clonotype: Without the conserved terminal phenylalanine or tryptophan, this CDR3 likely stems from a read error. Because the CDR3's place on the DNA is in doubt, the DNA is left out and the CDR3 is given as listed by TCRdb. CDR3 protein: CSAHAGTS. The chain employs TRBV20-1 and TRBJ2-6. Termini included, the CDR3 measures 8 amino acids. Per germline, CDR1 DFQATT and CDR2 SNEGSKA (reference sequence).

Note on this clonotype: An end of the junction does not agree with germline; a read error may underlie this. This chain connects TRBV12-3 or TRBV12-4 to TRBJ2-5, with unresolved D. The CDR3 is 13 amino acids. The DNA for the CDR3 is TGTGCCAGCAGTCCCGGGCTCCAAGAGGCCCAGTACTTC. It specifies CASSPGLQEAQYF.

This clonotype was counted ten times or more. J is TRBJ1-5 and V is TRBV20-1, with D possibly matching TRBD1 (6 bases). Germline assignment: CDR1 DFQATT and CDR2 SNEGSKA (reference sequence). This CDR3 is built from 15 residues. V was clipped by 0 bases and J by 3 bases, with 12 bases between them. CDR3 bases: TGCAGTGCTAGAGATTGGCAGGGGAACAATCAGCCCCAGCATTTT. It specifies CSARDWQGNNQPQHF.

The V call is TRBV29-1, the J call TRBJ2-1, with 8 bases aligning to TRBD2. The germline V gene has CDR1 SQVTM and CDR2 ANQGSEA. Germline trimming cut 4 bases from V and 4 bases from J; bases unmatched to any gene: 3. This CDR3 has 13 amino acids. The CDR3 bases are TGCAGCGTTGGGACTAGCTGGTACAATGAGCAGTTCTTC. It encodes CSVGTSWYNEQFF.

This clonotype was seen repeatedly, ten times or more. This rearrangement joins TRBV29-1 to TRBJ1-5; TRBD1 matches 9 bases. CDR1 and CDR2 from the germline V gene are SQVTM and ANQGSEA. This CDR3 comprises 13 residues. V gave up 6 bases and J gave up 6 bases; unmatched junction bases: 6. The CDR3 DNA follows: TGCAGCGTCGTCGGGGGACAGGGTCAGCCCCAGCATTTT. Its translation: CSVVGGQGQPQHF.

The J gene is TRBJ1-1, the V gene TRBV5-6; D remains unclear. The CDR3 consists of 12 residues. The V end was cut by 4 bases, the J end by 6 bases, with 10 bases between. From germline, CDR1 is SGHDT and CDR2 YYEEEE. CDR3: CASSPGPAEAFF. CDR3 nucleotides: TGTGCCAGCAGCCCAGGTCCCGCTGAAGCTTTCTTT.

The V and J genes are TRBV20-1 and TRBJ2-7; 8 bases map to TRBD2. The CDR3 is made up of 15 amino acids. Trimming cost V 6 bases and J 4 bases; bases outside gene matches: 14. Looked up from germline, CDR1 is DFQATT and CDR2 is SNEGSKA (reference sequence). CDR3 nucleotides: TGCAGTGCCTCACTACGGGGGGGCCGAAGATACGAGCAGTACTTC. Protein sequence: CSASLRGGRRYEQYF.

In the case of this clonotype: A clone one base away is much larger, so this may be a read error. The rearrangement joins TRBV20-1 to TRBJ1-6, with D possibly being TRBD1 (6 bases). Germline V gene sequence: CDR1 DFQATT, CDR2 SNEGSKA (reference sequence). V was cut by 0 bases and J by 4 bases, with 13 bases left in between. The CDR3 extends over 16 amino acids. This CDR3 reads CSARDPLGHYNSPLHF. The CDR3 bases are TGCAGTGCTAGAGATCCCCTGGGACATTATAATTCACCCCTCCACTTT.

This clonotype was recorded a few times. The CDR3 loop reads CASSLLGGGGKLFF. The CDR3 DNA follows: TGTGCCAGCAGTTTATTGGGCGGTGGGGGAAAACTGTTTTTT. The chain links TRBV6-5 to TRBJ1-4, with D maybe TRBD1 (5 bases). Germline V CDR1 and CDR2: MNHEY, SVGAGI. The length of the CDR3 is 14 residues. The V end was cut by 4 bases, the J end by 10 bases, with 16 bases between.

Note on this clonotype: The junction departs from germline at one end; a sequencing error may be responsible. This rearrangement joins TRBV10-3 to TRBJ2-5, with TRBD1 as a possible D gene (5 bases). The CDR3 is 13 amino acids. From germline, CDR1 is ENHRY and CDR2 SYGVKD. This CDR3 is CASSKGELETQYF. CDR3 bases: TGTGCCAGCAGTAAAGGGGAATTGGAGACCCAGTACTTC.

This rearrangement joins TRBV2 to TRBJ2-5; 9 nucleotides line up with TRBD2. Germline trimming cut 4 bases from V and 4 bases from J; bases unmatched to any gene: 7. CDR3 size: 15 residues. Germline CDR1 reads SNHLY; CDR2 reads FYNNEI. CDR3 sequence (DNA): TGTGCCAGCAGTGCGATAGCGGGGGTACGAGAGACCCAGTACTTC. As protein: CASSAIAGVRETQYF.

V and J are TRBV29-1 and TRBJ1-2; 7 nucleotides line up with TRBD1. The CDR3 consists of 13 residues. In germline, CDR1 is SQVTM, CDR2 ANQGSEA. V trimming: 6 bases; J trimming: 2 bases; junction bases outside the gene matches: 6. This CDR3 is CSVVTRGNYGYTF. The DNA of the CDR3 is TGCAGCGTCGTCACCAGGGGGAACTATGGCTACACCTTC.

A note on this clonotype: A much larger clone sits a single nucleotide away, making a read error possible. V and J are TRBV7-3 and TRBJ2-5; D unresolved. Germline values: CDR1 SGHTA, CDR2 FQGTGA. This CDR3 is 13 amino acids long. V shed 4 bases and J shed 5 bases, with 11 bases lying between them. CDR3 coding DNA: TGTGCCAGCAGCTCCCTGTCGCGGGAGACCCAGTACTTC. This codes for CASSSLSRETQYF.

This clonotype appeared many times. The V call is TRBV15, the J call TRBJ1-1; D perhaps matches TRBD1 (6 bases). V was trimmed by 5 bases and J by 0 bases, leaving 28 bases between them. CDR1 is LNHNV, CDR2 YYDKDF, per germline (reference sequence). The CDR3 contains 20 residues. CDR3 nucleotides: TGTGCCACCAGCTTCTCGTACGGAACAGGGTTTTCGCCCTTGAACACTGAAGCTTTCTTT. Its translation is CATSFSYGTGFSPLNTEAFF.

Points on this clonotype: A single base separates this from a much larger clone, so it may be a read error. This chain connects TRBV6-2 or TRBV6-3 to TRBJ2-7; D is tentatively TRBD1 or TRBD2 (5 bases each). The CDR3 consists of 14 residues. The germline CDR1 and CDR2 sequences are MNHEY and SVGEGT. The CDR3 DNA sequence: TGTGCCTGCAGGCCTAATGAGGGGCTAGGCGAGCAGTACTTC. It is translated as CACRPNEGLGEQYF.

The CDR3 region has the DNA TGTGCCAGCAGTACGAACCTCAGGGGAAACATGAACACTGAAGCTTTCTTT. Translating gives CASSTNLRGNMNTEAFF. V and J are TRBV27 and TRBJ1-1; possible D gene TRBD1, 6 bases. The CDR3 runs to 17 residues. The germline CDR1 and CDR2 sequences are MNHEY and SMNVEV (reference sequence). Between the trimmed V and J ends, which lost 5 bases and 0 bases, there was a span of 19 bases.